Listed below are T cell receptor beta chains from one sample, sequenced in a study of shared clonotypes between healthy human individuals. Sequencing was performed with immunoSEQ multiplex PCR; in TCRdb, only in-frame clones are kept and a portion is missing. The data contain 2 million to 3 million clones, 80% to 95% of them singletons. The sample consisted of naive CD4+ T cells from PBMCs. These receptors were obtained from a man between 18 and 29 years old in good health. Some clones in this sample may be carry-over from other donors' samples. Both conserved end residues are part of each CDR3. The D gene is left open where the match is weak. Clone size appears in some rows only: once, few, many, or a class for an expanded clone.

v_call: TRBV11-2; j_call: TRBJ2-5; d_call: .; clone_size: .; cdr3_nt: TGTGCCAGCAGCATACGGTGGGGGGAGACCCAGTACTTC; cdr3_aa: CASSIRWGETQYF
v_call: TRBV7-9; j_call: TRBJ1-4; d_call: .; clone_size: .; cdr3_nt: TGTGCCAGCAGCTTGAGTGCAACTGAAAAACTGTTTTTT; cdr3_aa: CASSLSATEKLFF
v_call: TRBV7-8; j_call: TRBJ2-3; d_call: .; clone_size: .; cdr3_nt: TGTGCCAGCAGCTTAAGTGGTGGGATTATCGCCCCAGATACGCAGTATTTT; cdr3_aa: CASSLSGGIIAPDTQYF
v_call: TRBV5-1; j_call: TRBJ2-5; d_call: TRBD1; clone_size: .; cdr3_nt: TGCGCCAGCAGCTTGGCAGCCCTAGGGGGCTTGGGGGAGACCCAGTACTTC; cdr3_aa: CASSLAALGGLGETQYF
v_call: TRBV6-1; j_call: TRBJ1-2; d_call: .; clone_size: once; cdr3_nt: TGTGCCAGCAGTGACCGGGCGAGGGGTCATGGCTACACCTTC; cdr3_aa: CASSDRARGHGYTF
v_call: TRBV28; j_call: TRBJ1-3; d_call: .; clone_size: .; cdr3_nt: TGTGCCAGCACTGAACAGGGTTTTGGAAACACCATATATTTT; cdr3_aa: CASTEQGFGNTIYF
v_call: TRBV7-9; j_call: TRBJ1-1; d_call: .; clone_size: .; cdr3_nt: TGTGCCAGCAGCTTATTAACGGGAAGCACTGAAGCTTTCTTT; cdr3_aa: CASSLLTGSTEAFF
v_call: TRBV30; j_call: TRBJ2-2; d_call: .; clone_size: .; cdr3_nt: TGTGCCTGGAGTGGGGGTGTGAGGAGGACCGGGGAGCTGTTTTTT; cdr3_aa: CAWSGGVRRTGELFF
v_call: TRBV5-1; j_call: TRBJ2-3; d_call: .; clone_size: .; cdr3_nt: TGCGCCAGCAGCTTGTCTGGGACTCGCACAGATACGCAGTATTTT; cdr3_aa: CASSLSGTRTDTQYF
v_call: TRBV30; j_call: TRBJ2-1; d_call: .; clone_size: .; cdr3_nt: TGTGCCTGGAGTCGGGGCGGGACCTCGAATGAGCAGTTCTTC; cdr3_aa: CAWSRGGTSNEQFF
v_call: TRBV5-1; j_call: TRBJ2-1; d_call: .; clone_size: .; cdr3_nt: TGCGCCAGCAGCTTGGCACGGGATTACAATGAGCAGTTCTTC; cdr3_aa: CASSLARDYNEQFF
v_call: TRBV7-3; j_call: TRBJ2-1; d_call: TRBD1; clone_size: .; cdr3_nt: TGTGCCAGCAGCTTAATTAGGACAGGGGCCAATGAGCAGTTCTTC; cdr3_aa: CASSLIRTGANEQFF
v_call: TRBV28; j_call: TRBJ1-5; d_call: .; clone_size: .; cdr3_nt: TGTGCCAGCAGTTTTTTAACAGGGTATAGCAATCAGCCCCAGCATTTT; cdr3_aa: CASSFLTGYSNQPQHF
v_call: TRBV21-1; j_call: TRBJ2-5; d_call: .; clone_size: .; cdr3_nt: TGTGCCAGCAGCAAATTTCAACAGGGGGCGATCGAGACCCAGTACTTC; cdr3_aa: CASSKFQQGAIETQYF
v_call: TRBV27; j_call: TRBJ1-1; d_call: .; clone_size: few; cdr3_nt: TGTGCCAGCAGTTTCCAGCAGAACACTGAAGCTTTCTTT; cdr3_aa: CASSFQQNTEAFF
v_call: TRBV19; j_call: TRBJ2-7; d_call: TRBD1; clone_size: .; cdr3_nt: TGTGCCAGTAGGCGTGCGTTAGTGTTTGAGGGGGCTATCTACGAGCAGTACTTC; cdr3_aa: CASRRALVFEGAIYEQYF
v_call: TRBV5-4; j_call: TRBJ2-1; d_call: .; clone_size: .; cdr3_nt: TGTGCCAGCAACTCTGGAGTCGGTCGTGACAATGAGCAGTTCTTC; cdr3_aa: CASNSGVGRDNEQFF
v_call: TRBV11-1; j_call: TRBJ2-7; d_call: TRBD2; clone_size: .; cdr3_nt: TGTGCCAGCAGCTCGACTAGCGGGTTTCCCCACGAGCAGTACTTC; cdr3_aa: CASSSTSGFPHEQYF
v_call: TRBV6-5; j_call: TRBJ2-6; d_call: .; clone_size: .; cdr3_nt: TGTGCCAGCAGTCCCCAGGGTACTGGGGCCAACGTCCTGACTTTC; cdr3_aa: CASSPQGTGANVLTF
v_call: TRBV30; j_call: TRBJ1-2; d_call: .; clone_size: .; cdr3_nt: TGTGCCTGGAGTGCGACCAGAGGCTACACCTTC; cdr3_aa: CAWSATRGYTF
v_call: TRBV6-5; j_call: TRBJ1-1; d_call: .; clone_size: .; cdr3_nt: TGTGCCAGCAGTTACTCCCTAGCCGGGGCGAACACTGAAGCTTTCTTT; cdr3_aa: CASSYSLAGANTEAFF
v_call: TRBV2; j_call: TRBJ2-5; d_call: TRBD1; clone_size: .; cdr3_nt: TGTGCCAGCCCGACAGGGGGGGGGACCCAGTACTTC; cdr3_aa: CASPTGGGTQYF
v_call: TRBV27; j_call: TRBJ1-5; d_call: .; clone_size: .; cdr3_nt: TGTGCCAGCAGAAGGGCCATCAATCAGCCCCAGCATTTT; cdr3_aa: CASRRAINQPQHF
v_call: TRBV6-5; j_call: TRBJ2-7; d_call: .; clone_size: .; cdr3_nt: TGTGCCAGCAGTTACTCATCGAGAAACGAGCAGTACTTC; cdr3_aa: CASSYSSRNEQYF
v_call: TRBV6-6; j_call: TRBJ1-5; d_call: .; clone_size: .; cdr3_nt: TGTGCCAGCAGTTACGATCGCGGCAATCAGCCCCAGCATTTT; cdr3_aa: CASSYDRGNQPQHF
v_call: TRBV10-1; j_call: TRBJ1-1; d_call: .; clone_size: .; cdr3_nt: TGCGCCAGCAGTGAGACAGACTTGAACACTGAAGCTTTCTTT; cdr3_aa: CASSETDLNTEAFF
v_call: TRBV6-5; j_call: TRBJ2-7; d_call: TRBD2; clone_size: .; cdr3_nt: TGTGCCAGCAGTCGGACTAGCGGGACCTACGAGCAGTACTTC; cdr3_aa: CASSRTSGTYEQYF
v_call: TRBV4-1; j_call: TRBJ2-1; d_call: TRBD2; clone_size: .; cdr3_nt: TGCGCCAGCAGTTACGGGACTAGCGAGAACAATGAGCAGTTCTTC; cdr3_aa: CASSYGTSENNEQFF
v_call: TRBV29-1; j_call: TRBJ2-3; d_call: .; clone_size: .; cdr3_nt: TGCAGCTGGGGCAGAGGAGATACGCAGTATTTT; cdr3_aa: CSWGRGDTQYF
v_call: TRBV5-1; j_call: TRBJ2-6; d_call: TRBD2; clone_size: .; cdr3_nt: TGCGCCAGCAGCTCCGGGGGGAACTCTGGGGCCAACGTCCTGACTTTC; cdr3_aa: CASSSGGNSGANVLTF
v_call: TRBV4-2; j_call: TRBJ1-4; d_call: TRBD1; clone_size: .; cdr3_nt: TGTGCCAGCAGCCAGGGACAGGCCGCAAGCGTAGCTAATGAAAAACTGTTTTTT; cdr3_aa: CASSQGQAASVANEKLFF
v_call: TRBV28; j_call: TRBJ1-3; d_call: .; clone_size: .; cdr3_nt: TGTGCCAGCAGTTTATACCGTTTAGCCGGAAACACCATATATTTT; cdr3_aa: CASSLYRLAGNTIYF
v_call: TRBV2; j_call: TRBJ2-7; d_call: TRBD2; clone_size: .; cdr3_nt: TGTGCCAGCACCATAGCGGGAGGGCCTTCCGAGCAGTACTTC; cdr3_aa: CASTIAGGPSEQYF
v_call: TRBV11-3; j_call: TRBJ2-3; d_call: TRBD2; clone_size: .; cdr3_nt: TGTGCCAGCAGCTTCGGACTAGCGGGAGGCCCAGATACGCAGTATTTT; cdr3_aa: CASSFGLAGGPDTQYF
v_call: TRBV6-6; j_call: TRBJ2-7; d_call: .; clone_size: .; cdr3_nt: TGTGCCAGCACCACTTCTCGTTCCTACGAGCAGTACTTC; cdr3_aa: CASTTSRSYEQYF
v_call: TRBV4-2; j_call: TRBJ2-1; d_call: TRBD2; clone_size: .; cdr3_nt: TGTGCCAGCAGCCACCAGCGGGGATCCTACAATGAGCAGTTCTTC; cdr3_aa: CASSHQRGSYNEQFF
v_call: TRBV5-4; j_call: TRBJ2-1; d_call: .; clone_size: .; cdr3_nt: TGTGCCAGCAGCTCGAGTGTTGGGTCCTACAATGAGCAGTTCTTC; cdr3_aa: CASSSSVGSYNEQFF
v_call: TRBV12-5; j_call: TRBJ2-3; d_call: TRBD2; clone_size: .; cdr3_nt: TGTGCTAGTGGTTTGACTACTAGCGGAATCACAGATACGCAGTATTTT; cdr3_aa: CASGLTTSGITDTQYF
v_call: TRBV18; j_call: TRBJ2-1; d_call: TRBD2; clone_size: .; cdr3_nt: TGTGCCAGCTCATCCACCAAACGACTAGCGGGACATGAGCAGTTCTTC; cdr3_aa: CASSSTKRLAGHEQFF
v_call: TRBV4-3; j_call: TRBJ2-1; d_call: .; clone_size: once; cdr3_nt: TGCGCCAGCAGCCAAGAAGGGGCTATCGGGAGTGGGTACAATGAGCAGTTCTTC; cdr3_aa: CASSQEGAIGSGYNEQFF
v_call: TRBV5-4; j_call: TRBJ2-3; d_call: TRBD2; clone_size: .; cdr3_nt: TGTGCCAGCAGCCCAAGGGGCGGGAGGGCCACAGATACGCAGTATTTT; cdr3_aa: CASSPRGGRATDTQYF
v_call: TRBV30; j_call: TRBJ2-5; d_call: .; clone_size: .; cdr3_nt: TGTGCCTGGAGTCCTAGCCCGTACCAAGAGACCCAGTACTTC; cdr3_aa: CAWSPSPYQETQYF
v_call: TRBV7-6; j_call: TRBJ2-1; d_call: .; clone_size: .; cdr3_nt: TGTGCCAGCAGCTTTGCCCCGAGCTCCTACAATGAGCAGTTCTTC; cdr3_aa: CASSFAPSSYNEQFF
v_call: TRBV7-8; j_call: TRBJ2-5; d_call: .; clone_size: .; cdr3_nt: TGTGCCAGCAGCCCCCGGGGTTCCCAAGAGACCCAGTACTTC; cdr3_aa: CASSPRGSQETQYF
v_call: TRBV7-9; j_call: TRBJ2-5; d_call: .; clone_size: .; cdr3_nt: TGTGCCAGCGGTGAGGGGCGTGAGACCCAGTACTTC; cdr3_aa: CASGEGRETQYF
v_call: TRBV25-1; j_call: TRBJ1-2; d_call: .; clone_size: .; cdr3_nt: TGTGCCAGCAGTTGGACGGACTATGGCTACACCTTC; cdr3_aa: CASSWTDYGYTF
v_call: TRBV5-1; j_call: TRBJ1-1; d_call: .; clone_size: .; cdr3_nt: TGCGCCAGCAGCTTGTTGGGTGGGAACACTGAAGCTTTCTTT; cdr3_aa: CASSLLGGNTEAFF
v_call: TRBV5-1; j_call: TRBJ1-1; d_call: .; clone_size: .; cdr3_nt: TGCGCCAGCTCCAGTGGGGGGGTTGGCACTGAAGCTTTCTTT; cdr3_aa: CASSSGGVGTEAFF
v_call: TRBV7-2; j_call: TRBJ2-3; d_call: TRBD1; clone_size: .; cdr3_nt: TGTGCCAGCAGCGAAAACAGGGGGAGAACAGATACGCAGTATTTT; cdr3_aa: CASSENRGRTDTQYF
v_call: TRBV5-1; j_call: TRBJ2-7; d_call: .; clone_size: .; cdr3_nt: TGCGCCAGCAGCTTGTATCTGAATTCCTACGAGCAGTACTTC; cdr3_aa: CASSLYLNSYEQYF
v_call: TRBV27; j_call: TRBJ2-3; d_call: .; clone_size: .; cdr3_nt: TGTGCCAGCACCGACCGGGCAGGGATTAGCACAGATACGCAGTATTTT; cdr3_aa: CASTDRAGISTDTQYF
v_call: TRBV4-1; j_call: TRBJ1-3; d_call: TRBD1; clone_size: .; cdr3_nt: TGCGCCAGCAGCCATCAATCTACAGGGGGCTCTGGAAACACCATATATTTT; cdr3_aa: CASSHQSTGGSGNTIYF
v_call: TRBV19; j_call: TRBJ1-5; d_call: .; clone_size: .; cdr3_nt: TGTGCCAGTAGTATTGTCGGGGGGGGCAGAGATAGCAATCAGCCCCAGCATTTT; cdr3_aa: CASSIVGGGRDSNQPQHF
v_call: TRBV15; j_call: TRBJ1-4; d_call: TRBD1; clone_size: .; cdr3_nt: TGTGCCACCAGGCCGGGACAGCAGAATGAAAAACTGTTTTTT; cdr3_aa: CATRPGQQNEKLFF
v_call: TRBV27; j_call: TRBJ1-5; d_call: TRBD1; clone_size: once; cdr3_nt: TGTGCCAGCAGTTTATCGGGACAGGCTAGCAATCAGCCCCAGCATTTT; cdr3_aa: CASSLSGQASNQPQHF
v_call: TRBV28; j_call: TRBJ2-5; d_call: TRBD2; clone_size: .; cdr3_nt: TGTGCCAGCAGTCCCCAGGGACTAGTCCAAGAGACCCAGTACTTC; cdr3_aa: CASSPQGLVQETQYF